Shown below are 18 T cell receptor beta chains from a single sample sequenced in a study of T-cell reconstitution after alpha-beta-depleted transplantation in children (dated by TCRdb to 2016 to 2017). The treatment or condition label corresponds to: allogeneic hematopoietic cell transplantation with graft depleted of TCRalphabeta T cells and CD19 B cells. The library was made by PCR. Sequenced on an Illumina HiSeq 2500. TCR libraries were prepared with molecular barcoding, using unique molecular identifiers to normalize TCRbeta repertoire quantification. TCRdb reanalyzed the raw reads on its own, using fastp at Q25 for trimming and MiXCR for clone calling, and kept in-frame beta chains. All rows with the same CDR3 protein become a single entry with the most common DNA and genes. Recorded for this sample are 200,000 or so distinct CDR3 sequences; roughly 9.1% of them occurred a single time. The leading ten clones occupy roughly 36% of the sample.

Sample: PBMCs, mostly from graft donor cells, taken 360 days after TCRalphabeta/CD19-depleted stem cell transplant. The receptors were gathered from a male patient aged 2-15 years who had a stem cell transplant for acute myeloid leukemia, so the T cells may come from the graft donor.

The rearrangement uses TRBV20-1 and TRBJ1-4, with 8 bases identical to TRBD1. The CDR3 runs to 13 residues. The trim removed 4 bases at V and 8 bases at J, leaving 6 bases unmatched. The V gene's germline CDR1 is DFQATT and CDR2 SNEGSKA (reference sequence). The CDR3 nucleotides read TGCAGTGCTACGGGACAGGATTTCGAAAAACTGTTTTTT. This sequence encodes CSATGQDFEKLFF.

This clonotype was detected only a few times. V and J are TRBV25-1 and TRBJ1-1; D unresolved. Trimming shortened V by 0 bases and J by 2 bases, and 19 bases separated the two germline ends. Germline values: CDR1 MGHDK, CDR2 SYGVNS. The CDR3 sequence is 18 residues long. The CDR3 bases are TGTGCCAGCAGTGAATATGGTTGGGTAGGTGGCCCAAACACTGAAGCTTTCTTT. This translates into CASSEYGWVGGPNTEAFF.

This clonotype turned up a few times. The V and J genes are TRBV3-1 and TRBJ2-3; 7 bases are shared with TRBD1. There are 15 residues in the CDR3. The trim removed 4 bases at V and 3 bases at J, leaving 7 bases unmatched. The germline V gene has CDR1 LGHDT and CDR2 YNNKEL (reference sequence). The CDR3 DNA reads TGTGCCAGCAGCCGAATGGGACAGTCTACAGATACGCAGTATTTT. Protein sequence: CASSRMGQSTDTQYF.

The chain is built from TRBV11-2 and TRBJ2-5; no clear D. This CDR3 is built from 12 residues. Trimming left V 6 bases short and J 5 bases short, with 10 bases between. The germline CDR1 and CDR2 sequences are SGHAT and FQNNGV. The CDR3 bases are TGTGCCAGCAGTCACCTCGACGAGACCCAGTACTTC. It specifies CASSHLDETQYF.

This clonotype was counted ten times or more. V gene TRBV6-5 combines with J gene TRBJ2-1; maybe TRBD2 (5 bases). There are 14 residues in the CDR3. Germline assignment: CDR1 MNHEY and CDR2 SVGAGI. Trimming cost V 0 bases and J 8 bases, with 11 bases left between them. As DNA, the CDR3 is TGTGCCAGCAGTTACTCGAGCCCGGAGGATGAGCAGTTCTTC. Protein product: CASSYSSPEDEQFF.

This clonotype was seen only a few times. The chain carries TRBV5-1 and TRBJ1-4; TRBD1 might be the D (5 bases). Trimming removed 5 bases at V and 3 bases at J, with 11 bases between. The CDR3 covers 14 residues. Germline V gene sequence: CDR1 SGHRS, CDR2 YFSETQ. CDR3 in amino acids: CASSYQGSNEKLFF. DNA for the CDR3: TGCGCCAGCAGTTACCAGGGATCTAATGAAAAACTGTTTTTT.

This clonotype was detected many times. V usage is TRBV9 and J usage is TRBJ2-5; 11 bases align to TRBD2. V shed 1 base, J shed 3 bases, and the junction held 11 bases outside the gene matches. This CDR3 has 18 amino acids. Germline-derived CDR1 and CDR2 are SGDLS and YYNGEE. The CDR3 DNA sequence: TGTGCCAGCAGCGTAACTTATAGCGGGAGGGCCGGGGAAGAGACCCAGTACTTC. Translated, it gives CASSVTYSGRAGEETQYF.

At least ten counts were recorded for this clonotype. V gene TRBV6-5 combines with J gene TRBJ2-7, with 12 bases fitting TRBD1. After removal of 4 bases from V and 5 bases from J, the junction contained 3 bases not matched to a gene. This CDR3 has 14 amino acids. In germline, CDR1 is MNHEY, CDR2 SVGAGI. CDR3 nucleotides: TGTGCCAGCAGTTCGGGACAGGGGGCGGACGAGCAGTACGTC. It translates to CASSSGQGADEQYV.

This chain connects TRBV18 to TRBJ1-1; TRBD1 matches 8 bases. V was clipped by 5 bases and J by 4 bases; unmatched bases: 6. CDR1 is KGHSH, CDR2 LQKENI, per germline. The CDR3 is made up of 14 amino acids. CDR3 loop: CASSMGQACTEAFF. Written as DNA, the CDR3 is TGTGCCAGCTCAATGGGACAGGCGTGCACTGAAGCTTTCTTT.

In this sample, this clonotype turned up many times. The chain has TRBV20-1 and TRBJ2-3; 8 nucleotides align to TRBD2. The CDR3 has 13 amino acids. V was pared by 5 bases and J by 5 bases, with 6 bases of the junction left unmatched. Germline V gene sequence: CDR1 DFQATT, CDR2 SNEGSKA (reference sequence). This CDR3 reads CSAVGRGVDTQYF. CDR3 DNA: TGCAGTGCTGTCGGGCGGGGGGTAGATACGCAGTATTTT.

This clonotype was counted ten times or more. The chain uses TRBV12-3 or TRBV12-4 and TRBJ2-1; 7 nucleotides line up with TRBD2. The V gene end was trimmed by 6 bases and the J gene end by 2 bases; junction bases not matched to a gene: 10. CDR3 length: 16 amino acids. CDR3 bases: TGTGCCAGCAGCCAAAGTCGACTAGCCCCCTACAATGAGCAGTTCTTC. Protein sequence: CASSQSRLAPYNEQFF.

In this sample, this clonotype turned up a few times. Written as DNA, the CDR3 is TGTGCCAGCAGTTTAACTCATGAAGCTTTCTTT. Its protein is CASSLTHEAFF. This rearrangement joins TRBV28 to TRBJ1-1; D unresolved. The CDR3 runs to 11 residues. V gave up 2 bases and J gave up 7 bases, with 5 bases separating them. From germline, CDR1 is MDHEN and CDR2 SYDVKM. Variable domain in full (rest from reference TRBV28 and TRBJ1-1): DVKVTQSSRYLVKRTGEKVFLECVQDMDHENMFWYRQDPGLGLRLIYFSYDVKMKEKGDIPEGYSVSREKKERFSLILESASTNQTSMYLCASSLTHEAFFGQGTRLTVV.

At least ten counts were recorded for this clonotype. This chain joins TRBV20-1 and TRBJ2-7; no reliable D call. This CDR3 comprises 15 residues. CDR1 is DFQATT, CDR2 SNEGSKA, per germline (reference sequence). The ends were cut back, 0 bases at V and 3 bases at J, with 15 bases in the middle. CDR3 nucleotide sequence: TGCAGTGCTAGAGATCATAGACACCTCCTCTACGAGCAGTACTTC. Residues: CSARDHRHLLYEQYF.

This clonotype appeared a few times. This sequence joins TRBV12-3 or TRBV12-4 and TRBJ2-5; 7 bases agree with TRBD2. The CDR3 is 13 amino acids. V lost 2 bases to trimming and J lost 5 bases; unmatched junction nucleotides: 2. CDR3 amino acids: CASSLRRGETQYF. CDR3 DNA sequence: TGTGCCAGCAGTTTAAGGCGGGGGGAGACCCAGTACTTC.

This clonotype was observed at least ten times. The rearrangement uses TRBV28 and TRBJ2-1; weak D call: TRBD2 (6 bases). Germline lookup yields CDR1 MDHEN and CDR2 SYDVKM. The CDR3 covers 15 residues. The V gene lost 5 bases and the J gene lost 0 bases, with 11 bases spanning the gap. The CDR3 spells CASSTRGNSYNEQFF. The DNA of the CDR3 is TGTGCCAGCAGTACTCGGGGGAACTCCTACAATGAGCAGTTCTTC.

The sample holds many counts of this clonotype. The chain is built from TRBV4-3 and TRBJ2-7, with 7 positions matching TRBD1. This CDR3 has 16 amino acids. Germline assignment: CDR1 LGHNA and CDR2 YSLEER. Trimming cost V 0 bases and J 4 bases; bases outside gene matches: 9. The CDR3 DNA sequence: TGCGCCAGCAGCCAAGATATCCGACAGGGCAAGTACGAGCAGTACTTC. This encodes CASSQDIRQGKYEQYF.

The chain is built from TRBV5-6 and TRBJ1-1, with no clear D. In germline, CDR1 is SGHDT, CDR2 YYEEEE. V lost 5 bases to trimming and J lost 3 bases, with 11 bases between them. The CDR3 contains 13 residues. This CDR3 reads CASRLTPDTEAFF. The CDR3 bases are TGTGCCAGCAGATTGACACCAGACACTGAAGCTTTCTTT.

Ten or more counts support this clonotype. V is TRBV20-1 and J is TRBJ2-5; possibly TRBD1 for D (6 bases). The V gene's germline CDR1 is DFQATT and CDR2 SNEGSKA (reference sequence). This CDR3 has 13 residues. V gave up 4 bases and J gave up 2 bases, with 11 bases separating them. The CDR3 region is CSATTDRQETQYF. The CDR3 DNA reads TGCAGTGCTACCACCGACAGGCAAGAGACCCAGTACTTC.